A single sample gave rise to the 18 T cell receptor beta chains below, sequenced in a study of shared clonotypes between healthy human individuals. The assay was immunoSEQ multiplex PCR, and TCRdb's table has in-frame clones only and misses some. The sample consists of 2,500,000 or so clones, roughly 93% of them appearing once. The sequencing input was naive CD4+ T cells from PBMCs. As to subset: CD45RA+ positively selected. These receptor sequences come from a man aged 18 to 29 in good health. Some clones in this sample may be carry-over from other donors' samples.

V and J are TRBV5-1 and TRBJ2-7, with 7 nucleotides matching TRBD1. The CDR3 covers 15 residues. The V and J ends lost 0 bases and 3 bases, in that order; junction bases with no gene match: 6. Germline-derived CDR1 and CDR2 are SGHRS and YFSETQ. This chain's CDR3 is CASSLGGQVFYEQYF. The CDR3 DNA reads TGCGCCAGCAGCTTGGGTGGACAGGTTTTCTACGAGCAGTACTTC. The variable domain in full, with the rest retrieved from reference TRBV5-1 and TRBJ2-7, is KAGVTQTPRYLIKTRGQQVTLSCSPISGHRSVSWYQQTPGQGLQFLFEYFSETQRNKGNFPGRFSGRQFSNSRSEMNVSTLELGDSALYLCASSLGGQVFYEQYFGPGTRLTVT.

The V and J genes are TRBV5-1 and TRBJ2-2; D not resolved. Deletions cut 1 base from V and 3 bases from J, with 13 bases between. Germline assignment: CDR1 SGHRS and CDR2 YFSETQ. The CDR3 loop spans 16 amino acids. CDR3: CASSLSGPAYTGELFF. In DNA, the CDR3 is TGCGCCAGCAGCTTGTCCGGCCCTGCATACACCGGGGAGCTGTTTTTT.

The CDR3 protein is CASSLGSQGNSPLHF. Written as DNA, the CDR3 is TGTGCCAGCAGCTTAGGCTCACAGGGGAACTCACCCCTCCACTTT. V gene TRBV7-3 combines with J gene TRBJ1-6, with 7 bases lining up with TRBD1. The V gene's germline CDR1 is SGHTA and CDR2 FQGTGA. The CDR3 sequence is 15 residues long. Trimming took 2 bases from V and 10 from J; bases not matched to a gene: 8.

This sequence joins TRBV10-3 and TRBJ2-6; D is ambiguous. The V end was cut by 9 bases, the J end by 0 bases, with 9 bases between. The germline gives CDR1 ENHRY, CDR2 SYGVKD. This CDR3 is 14 amino acids long. The CDR3 region has the DNA TGTGCCATAGCAGTGACCTCTGGGGCCAACGTCCTGACTTTC. Its translation is CAIAVTSGANVLTF.

The V and J genes are TRBV27 and TRBJ2-5, with 9 positions matching TRBD1. With V trimmed by 5 bases and J by 4 bases, 5 bases remained unmatched. Germline-derived CDR1 and CDR2 are MNHEY and SMNVEV (reference sequence). The CDR3 sequence is 14 residues long. The CDR3 DNA reads as TGTGCCAGCAGTGACCGGGACAGGGCAGAGACCCAGTACTTC. This translates into CASSDRDRAETQYF.

The V and J genes are TRBV21-1 and TRBJ2-4; the D call of TRBD2 is as the table states it, not checked on the DNA. TRBV21-1 is shown as a pseudogene. The CDR3 extends over 14 amino acids. Here the CDR3 reads CASSKSREENIQYF. Written as DNA, the CDR3 is TGTGCCAGCAGCAAATCTCGGGAGGAAAACATTCAGTACTTC.

The gene calls are TRBV6-7 and TRBJ1-5; no clear D. TRBV6-7 is designated an ORF whose function remains uncertain. With 6 bases removed from V and 7 bases from J, the gap between germline ends came to 10 bases. The CDR3 covers 12 residues. The CDR3 reads CASSTCGQPQHF. The CDR3 DNA reads as TGTGCCAGCAGCACATGCGGGCAGCCCCAGCATTTT.

The chain combines TRBV7-9 with TRBJ1-1; TRBD1 is a possible D gene (6 bases). Per germline, CDR1 SEHNR and CDR2 FQNEAQ (reference sequence). Trimming pared 2 bases from V and 3 bases from J, leaving 13 bases between. The CDR3 contains 15 residues. CDR3 region: CASSLSGGLDTEAFF. In nucleotides, the CDR3 is TGTGCCAGCAGCTTATCTGGGGGGCTGGACACTGAAGCTTTCTTT.

The rearrangement links TRBV2 to TRBJ2-3, with 7 nucleotides matching TRBD2. From germline, CDR1 is SNHLY and CDR2 FYNNEI. The CDR3 totals 15 residues. The V and J ends lost 4 bases and 9 bases, in that order; junction bases with no gene match: 13. The CDR3 DNA follows: TGTGCCAGCAGTGTAACGACTAGCACCTCAGGGACGCAGTATTTT. It codes for CASSVTTSTSGTQYF.

The rearrangement joins TRBV30 to TRBJ1-2; D possibly corresponds to TRBD1 (5 bases). The CDR3 extends over 14 amino acids. Trimming removed 3 bases from V and 5 bases from J, with 16 bases in between. Germline V CDR1 and CDR2: GTSNPN, SVGIG (reference sequence). DNA of the CDR3: TGTGCCTGGAGGGGCCCTTACTACAGGTATGGCTACACCTTC. It codes for CAWRGPYYRYGYTF.

The chain employs TRBV4-1 and TRBJ2-5; TRBD2 aligns across 9 bases. This CDR3 has 16 residues. Losses at the gene ends were 0 bases for V and 4 bases for J; bases not matched to a gene: 6. CDR1 and CDR2 from the germline V gene are MGHRA and YSYEKL. In DNA form, the CDR3 reads TGCGCCAGCAGCCAAGACATAGCGGGAGCCCCAGAGACCCAGTACTTC. This sequence encodes CASSQDIAGAPETQYF.

The chain joins TRBV4-3 to TRBJ2-2; D possibly corresponds to TRBD2 (5 bases). The CDR3 is 16 residues long. The V and J ends lost 0 bases and 0 bases respectively, with 8 bases between them. Germline CDR1 reads LGHNA; CDR2 reads YSLEER. Here the CDR3 DNA reads TGCGCCAGCAGCCAAGATAGCGCAGCGAACACCGGGGAGCTGTTTTTT. Translation gives CASSQDSAANTGELFF.

This rearrangement joins TRBV5-1 to TRBJ2-3; D possibly corresponds to TRBD1 (5 bases). V was shortened by 0 bases and J by 3 bases, with 11 bases between the two germline ends. CDR1 is SGHRS and CDR2 is YFSETQ in the germline V gene. The CDR3 is 15 residues long. The CDR3 is CASSLVFQGTDTQYF. DNA for the CDR3: TGCGCCAGCAGCTTGGTATTTCAGGGTACAGATACGCAGTATTTT.

The table lists this clone with a count of one. The chain is built from TRBV6-5 and TRBJ2-5; 12 bases match TRBD2. Germline V CDR1 and CDR2: MNHEY, SVGAGI. The CDR3 extends over 13 amino acids. Trimming removed 4 bases from V and 11 bases from J; junction bases left unmatched: 5. The CDR3 spells CASSLGLAGEQYF. CDR3 DNA sequence: TGTGCCAGCAGTTTGGGACTAGCGGGTGAGCAGTACTTC.

In this sample, this clone turned up once. V is TRBV5-1 and J is TRBJ2-1; 7 bases are a match to TRBD1. Per the germline V gene, CDR1 is SGHRS and CDR2 is YFSETQ. There are 19 residues in the CDR3. V was clipped by 0 bases and J by 6 bases; unmatched bases: 18. CDR3 sequence (DNA): TGCGCCAGCAGCTTGGTGACAGGGTTCAAGGGCCAATCCGGCAATGAGCAGTTCTTC. Encoded protein: CASSLVTGFKGQSGNEQFF.

The chain uses TRBV7-9 and TRBJ2-1; no definite D call. Deletions cut 4 bases from V and 4 bases from J, with 11 bases between. CDR3 length equals 14 residues. The germline V gene encodes CDR1 SEHNR and CDR2 FQNEAQ (reference sequence). The CDR3 nucleotides read TGTGCCAGCAGCTCGCCCGTTTTTTACAATGAGCAGTTCTTC. It specifies CASSSPVFYNEQFF. Filled out from reference TRBV7-9 and TRBJ2-1, the complete variable domain reads DTGVSQNPRHKITKRGQNVTFRCDPISEHNRLYWYRQTLGQGPEFLTYFQNEAQLEKSRLLSDRFSAERPKGSFSTLEIQRTEQGDSAMYLCASSSPVFYNEQFFGPGTRLTVL.

This chain joins TRBV28 and TRBJ1-5, with 9 bases that match TRBD1. Per the germline V gene, CDR1 is MDHEN and CDR2 is SYDVKM. The CDR3 covers 14 residues. J was trimmed by 3 bases and V by 9 bases; bases with no gene match: 6. The CDR3 sequence: CASTTGGNNQPQHF. The DNA of the CDR3 is TGTGCCAGTACGACAGGGGGAAACAATCAGCCCCAGCATTTT.

The gene calls are TRBV10-3 and TRBJ1-2, with a tentative D call TRBD1 (6 bases). The CDR3 is 15 amino acids. CDR1 is ENHRY, CDR2 SYGVKD, per germline. V was shortened by 0 bases and J by 5 bases, with 13 bases between the two germline ends. This CDR3 is CAISESSTGLYGYTF. CDR3 bases: TGTGCCATCAGTGAGTCTAGCACAGGGTTATATGGCTACACCTTC.